The 26 T cell receptor beta chains below all came from one sample that was sequenced in a study of shared clonotypes between healthy human individuals. Using immunoSEQ multiplex PCR, the repertoire was profiled, and TCRdb retains in-frame clones only, with some absent. The profile shows about 1,900,000 clones, about 94% of them singletons. CD8 cells regarded as naive lacked CD45RO, were positively chosen for CCR7, and omitted terminally differentiated effector memory CD45RA+ cells. The sequenced material came from naive CD8+ T cells sorted from blood. The source is a man between 18 and 29 years old in good health.

Of note for this clone: Within the sample, other DNA sequences also encode this same CDR3. The chain joins TRBV27 to TRBJ2-2; no reliable D call. The length of the CDR3 is 12 residues. The germline gives CDR1 MNHEY, CDR2 SMNVEV (reference sequence). Trimming removed 2 bases at V and 6 bases at J, with 4 bases between. CDR3 coding DNA: TGTGCCAGCAGTTTACTTGCCGGGGAGCTGTTTTTT. This gives the protein CASSLLAGELFF.

Details on this clone: The germline gene is not matched at one end of the junction; a read error may be the cause. The rearrangement joins TRBV27 to TRBJ1-1; 7 nucleotides agree with TRBD1. From germline, CDR1 is MNHEY and CDR2 SMNVEV (reference sequence). The CDR3 is 13 residues long. The CDR3 DNA follows: TGTGCCAGCGGTTTACAGGGGTATACTGAAGCTTTCTTT. Translation: CASGLQGYTEAFF.

The CDR3 region has the DNA TGTGCCAGCAGCCCGACAGTGGCCTCCTATGGCTACACCTTC. Amino acids: CASSPTVASYGYTF. This chain uses TRBV5-6 with TRBJ1-2, with D tentatively TRBD1 (5 bases). The germline V gene has CDR1 SGHDT and CDR2 YYEEEE. V was pared by 4 bases and J by 4 bases, with 14 bases between. CDR3 size: 14 residues. The whole variable domain, remainder taken from reference TRBV5-6 and TRBJ1-2, is DAGVTQSPTHLIKTRGQQVTLRCSPKSGHDTVSWYQQALGQGPQFIFQYYEEEERQRGNFPDRFSGHQFPNYSSELNVNALLLGDSALYLCASSPTVASYGYTFGSGTRLTVV.

This chain connects TRBV6-6 to TRBJ1-5, with no clear D. Germline lookup yields CDR1 MNHNY and CDR2 SVGAGI (reference sequence). The V and J ends lost 7 bases and 5 bases respectively, with 15 bases between them. The CDR3 runs 14 residues. This chain's CDR3 is CASTSSRADQPQHF. As DNA, the CDR3 is TGTGCCAGCACCTCCTCTAGGGCCGATCAGCCCCAGCATTTT.

Only one count was recorded for this clone. The CDR3 bases are TGTGCCTGGAGCAGGGGGCCAAATGAGCAGTTCTTC. Protein product: CAWSRGPNEQFF. The V gene is TRBV30, the J gene TRBJ2-1; 8 bases align to TRBD1. The CDR3 spans 12 residues. V was pared by 3 bases and J by 7 bases, with 2 bases of the junction left unmatched. Looked up from germline, CDR1 is GTSNPN and CDR2 is SVGIG (reference sequence).

The J gene is TRBJ2-5, the V gene TRBV27; 14 positions match TRBD2. The CDR3 has 15 residues. J gave up 9 bases and V 2 bases, and 5 bases lay outside the gene matches. Germline CDR1 is MNHEY and CDR2 is SMNVEV (reference sequence). CDR3 in DNA: TGTGCCAGCAGTTTAGTTGGGACTAGCGGGAGTCCCCAGTACTTC. The encoded protein is CASSLVGTSGSPQYF.

This clone was recorded once. The V and J genes are TRBV5-4 and TRBJ2-5, with 12 bases matching TRBD2. Germline V gene lookup returns CDR1 SGHNT and CDR2 YYREEE (reference sequence). The V segment lost 4 bases and the J segment 4 bases; nucleotides outside the gene matches: 11. This CDR3 has 17 amino acids. The CDR3 loop is CASSTTGVTSGGETQYF. The CDR3 DNA reads TGTGCCAGCAGCACAACAGGGGTGACTAGCGGGGGAGAGACCCAGTACTTC. Full variable domain (rest looked up from reference TRBV5-4 and TRBJ2-5): ETGVTQSPTHLIKTRGQQVTLRCSSQSGHNTVSWYQQALGQGPQFIFQYYREEENGRGNFPPRFSGLQFPNYSSELNVNALELDDSALYLCASSTTGVTSGGETQYFGPGTRLLVL.

This sequence joins TRBV10-3 and TRBJ2-7; 9 bases agree with TRBD2. The V gene end was trimmed by 2 bases and the J gene end by 2 bases; junction bases not matched to a gene: 10. CDR1 is ENHRY and CDR2 is SYGVKD in the germline V gene. CDR3 length: 17 amino acids. CDR3 nucleotide sequence: TGTGCCATCAGTGAGGCTAGCGGGACCTCACGTACCTACGAGCAGTACTTC. Encoded protein: CAISEASGTSRTYEQYF.

The rearrangement joins TRBV11-2 to TRBJ1-1; D perhaps matches TRBD1 (6 bases). The CDR3 covers 14 residues. Germline CDR1 is SGHAT and CDR2 is FQNNGV. With 3 bases removed from V and 0 bases from J, the gap between germline ends came to 8 bases. The CDR3 DNA sequence: TGTGCCAGCAGCTTTCGGACAGTGAACACTGAAGCTTTCTTT. Translating gives CASSFRTVNTEAFF.

This clone was picked up one time. This chain joins TRBV11-2 and TRBJ1-1; D is unresolved. Germline-derived CDR1 and CDR2 are SGHAT and FQNNGV. The V end lost 0 bases, the J end lost 1 base, and 12 bases lay between the germline ends. This CDR3 contains 16 residues. In nucleotides, the CDR3 is TGTGCCAGCAGCTTAGATCGATGGGAGGCGAACACTGAAGCTTTCTTT. Protein: CASSLDRWEANTEAFF.

The chain joins TRBV7-2 to TRBJ2-7, with TRBD2 matching 7 bases. The V gene end was trimmed by 1 base and the J gene end by 3 bases; junction bases not matched to a gene: 6. In germline, CDR1 is SGHTA, CDR2 FQGNSA. This CDR3 is 15 amino acids long. This chain's CDR3 is CASSLVASGYYEQYF. As DNA, the CDR3 is TGTGCCAGCAGCTTAGTTGCTAGCGGATACTACGAGCAGTACTTC.

The V call is TRBV7-9, the J call TRBJ2-2, with TRBD1 matching over 9 bases. Trimming removed 5 bases from V and 6 bases from J; junction bases left unmatched: 7. Germline lookup yields CDR1 SEHNR and CDR2 FQNEAQ (reference sequence). The CDR3 loop spans 15 amino acids. CDR3 nucleotides: TGTGCCAGCAGCGCGGGACAGGGTGCCCCCGGGGAGCTGTTTTTT. It is translated as CASSAGQGAPGELFF.

This rearrangement joins TRBV30 to TRBJ2-1, with 7 nucleotides matching TRBD1. Germline-derived CDR1 and CDR2 are GTSNPN and SVGIG (reference sequence). Losses at the gene ends were 8 bases for V and 0 bases for J; bases not matched to a gene: 7. There are 14 residues in the CDR3. The CDR3 loop is CARNPGGSYNEQFF. CDR3 nucleotide sequence: TGTGCCCGTAACCCAGGGGGCTCCTACAATGAGCAGTTCTTC.

The J gene is TRBJ2-1, the V gene TRBV30; TRBD1 is a possible D gene (6 bases). V shed 1 base and J shed 5 bases, with 15 bases lying between them. In germline, CDR1 is GTSNPN, CDR2 SVGIG (reference sequence). This CDR3 has 15 amino acids. DNA for the CDR3: TGTGCCTGGAGTGCCCTCCCGACAGGACACAATGAGCAGTTCTTC. This gives the protein CAWSALPTGHNEQFF.

V gene TRBV9 combines with J gene TRBJ2-5; D possibly uses TRBD1 or TRBD2 (5 bases each). Trimming removed 0 bases from V and 2 bases from J, with 11 bases in between. In germline, CDR1 is SGDLS, CDR2 YYNGEE. The CDR3 covers 15 residues. The CDR3 DNA is TGTGCCAGCAGCGTAGCTGGGGGACGGCAAGAGACCCAGTACTTC. Amino acid sequence: CASSVAGGRQETQYF.

V gene TRBV15 combines with J gene TRBJ1-1, with D possibly TRBD1 on 5 matching bases. The germline V gene encodes CDR1 LNHNV and CDR2 YYDKDF (reference sequence). CDR3 length: 14 residues. V was pared by 3 bases and J by 11 bases, with 19 bases between. The CDR3 protein is CATSSHLGQGRAFF. Here the CDR3 DNA reads TGTGCCACCAGCAGTCATCTCGGTCAGGGAAGGGCTTTCTTT.

This rearrangement joins TRBV20-1 to TRBJ1-1; D is ambiguous. From germline, CDR1 is DFQATT and CDR2 SNEGSKA (reference sequence). CDR3 length: 11 amino acids. V lost 4 bases, J lost 11 bases, and 14 bases lay in between. CDR3 protein: CSATRDEQAFF. As DNA, the CDR3 is TGCAGTGCTACACGGGATGAACAGGCTTTCTTT.

The chain employs TRBV6-5 and TRBJ1-5, with 9 bases aligning to TRBD1. Trimming removed 2 bases from V and 7 bases from J; junction bases left unmatched: 3. Germline V lookup: CDR1 MNHEY, CDR2 SVGAGI. The CDR3 spans 14 residues. CDR3 residues: CASSYGQGIQPQHF. CDR3 nucleotide sequence: TGTGCCAGCAGTTACGGACAGGGGATACAGCCCCAGCATTTT.

The V call is TRBV5-5, the J call TRBJ2-7; 7 nucleotides agree with TRBD1. The CDR3 is made up of 15 amino acids. Germline lookup yields CDR1 SGHKS and CDR2 YYEKEE (reference sequence). The V segment lost 4 bases and the J segment 3 bases; nucleotides outside the gene matches: 10. In nucleotides, the CDR3 is TGTGCCAGCAGCCCCTCCAGGGGGATTCGCTACGAGCAGTACTTC. Amino acid sequence: CASSPSRGIRYEQYF.

This clone was picked up one time. The chain recombines TRBV15 with TRBJ2-1, with 14 bases fitting TRBD2. The CDR3 has 17 amino acids. CDR1 LNHNV and CDR2 YYDKDF come from the germline V gene (reference sequence). The ends lost 8 bases at V and 3 bases at J; junction bases unmatched: 9. This chain's CDR3 is CATGGTSGSGSYNEQFF. The CDR3 coding sequence is TGTGCCACCGGGGGGACTAGCGGGAGTGGGAGCTACAATGAGCAGTTCTTC. The complete variable domain, with remaining parts taken from reference TRBV15 and TRBJ2-1, reads DAMVIQNPRYQVTQFGKPVTLSCSQTLNHNVMYWYQQKSSQAPKLLFHYYDKDFNNEADTPDNFQSRRPNTSFCFLDIRSPGLGDTAMYLCATGGTSGSGSYNEQFFGPGTRLTVL.

In this sample, this clone turned up once. The chain combines TRBV4-1 with TRBJ2-7, with TRBD2 identical over 8 bases. Germline loops: CDR1 MGHRA, CDR2 YSYEKL. J was trimmed by 3 bases and V by 4 bases; bases with no gene match: 11. The CDR3 spans 16 residues. CDR3 sequence: CASSPRLSGVLYEQYF. CDR3 nucleotides: TGCGCCAGCAGCCCGCGGCTTAGCGGGGTTCTCTACGAGCAGTACTTC.

J is TRBJ2-7 and V is TRBV10-3; maybe TRBD1 (8 bases). This CDR3 contains 17 residues. V was clipped by 11 bases and J by 0 bases, with 26 bases between them. CDR1 and CDR2 from the germline V gene are ENHRY and SYGVKD. CDR3 bases: TGTGCCTCCAGGGGGCCGACAGGGGAGGGAAGCTCCTACGAGCAGTACTTC. This translates into CASRGPTGEGSSYEQYF.

Of note for this clone: The same CDR3 arises from other DNA sequences in this sample as well. This rearrangement joins TRBV27 to TRBJ2-7, with a weak D call TRBD2 (6 bases). The CDR3 runs 13 residues. Trimming left V 6 bases short and J 4 bases short, with 13 bases between. Germline V gene sequence: CDR1 MNHEY, CDR2 SMNVEV (reference sequence). The CDR3 DNA follows: TGTGCCAGCAGCTGGGGGGTTGCGTACGAGCAGTACTTC. Translating it yields CASSWGVAYEQYF.

The rearrangement links TRBV27 to TRBJ2-7, with 8 bases fitting TRBD1. This CDR3 is built from 16 residues. V shed 4 bases, J shed 2 bases, and the junction held 10 bases outside the gene matches. CDR1 and CDR2 from the germline V gene are MNHEY and SMNVEV (reference sequence). CDR3 DNA sequence: TGTGCCAGCAGTTCCATTCCGGGACAGGTACCCTACGAGCAGTACTTC. Translating gives CASSSIPGQVPYEQYF.

The chain is built from TRBV7-9 and TRBJ1-4; 8 positions match TRBD1. V trimming: 0 bases; J trimming: 7 bases; junction bases outside the gene matches: 4. Per germline, CDR1 SEHNR and CDR2 FQNEAQ (reference sequence). This CDR3 spans 15 amino acids. The CDR3 here is CASSLAQGAVEKLFF. The CDR3 region has the DNA TGTGCCAGCAGCTTAGCTCAGGGGGCCGTTGAAAAACTGTTTTTT.

V usage is TRBV2 and J usage is TRBJ2-1, with 8 nucleotides matching TRBD1. The length of the CDR3 is 16 residues. The trim removed 2 bases at V and 2 bases at J, leaving 5 bases unmatched. In germline, CDR1 is SNHLY, CDR2 FYNNEI. This CDR3 reads CASSETPQGAYNEQFF. CDR3 nucleotides: TGTGCCAGCAGTGAAACCCCACAGGGGGCCTACAATGAGCAGTTCTTC.